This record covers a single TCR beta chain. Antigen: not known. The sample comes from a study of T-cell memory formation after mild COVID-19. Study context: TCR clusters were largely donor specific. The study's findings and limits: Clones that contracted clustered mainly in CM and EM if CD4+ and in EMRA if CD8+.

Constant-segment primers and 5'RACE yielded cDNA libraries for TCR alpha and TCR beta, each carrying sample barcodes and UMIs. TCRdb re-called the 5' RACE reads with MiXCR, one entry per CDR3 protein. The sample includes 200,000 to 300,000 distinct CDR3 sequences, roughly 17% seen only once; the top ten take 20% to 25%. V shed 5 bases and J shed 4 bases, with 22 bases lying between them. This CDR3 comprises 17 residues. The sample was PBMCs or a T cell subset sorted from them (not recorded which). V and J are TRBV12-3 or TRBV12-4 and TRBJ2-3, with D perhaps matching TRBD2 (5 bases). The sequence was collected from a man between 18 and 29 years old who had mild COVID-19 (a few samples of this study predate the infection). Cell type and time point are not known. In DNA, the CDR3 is TGTGCCAGCAGTCCATGGCTCGCCGGGGAAATGTCAGATACGCAGTATTTT. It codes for CASSPWLAGEMSDTQYF.